This T cell receptor beta chain was sequenced in a study of CD8+ T cells in alopecia areata. Study observations and caveats: There were also resident alphabeta T cells of normal skin sequenced in scalp samples. Greater clonality was observed in lesional scalp samples, especially alopecia totalis/universalis, versus normal scalp.

There are a few counts of this clone. Its antigen is not identified. Treatment described: oral pan-JAK inhibitor, 5-10 mg twice daily. T lymphocytes (CD4+ and CD8+) were sorted from PBMCs. CDR1 and CDR2 (germline): SQVTM, ANQGSEA. The CDR3 extends over 10 amino acids. Trimming stripped 4 bases from V and 10 bases from J, with 10 bases between. The sequencing template was cDNA reverse transcribed from extracted RNA. Method: immunoSEQ multiplex PCR; TCRdb's copy keeps in-frame clones and lacks some. The sample records roughly 230,000 clones, 43% being singletons. V usage is TRBV29-1 and J usage is TRBJ1-1, with TRBD1 as a possible D gene (5 bases). The sample consisted of CD4+ T cells sorted from blood, taken at approximately week 39, from a patient treated with tofacitinib. The sequence came from a human donor with alopecia areata. The CDR3: CSVVGRGAFF. The CDR3 bases are TGCAGCGTTGTGGGGAGGGGAGCTTTCTTT.